This record concerns one T cell receptor (beta chain) sequence. The antigen is not known. This sample was taken from a study of regulatory T cells in long-lasting Graves disease. CDR3 regions were amplified by Arm-PCR using iRepertoire HTBI primers to build TCR beta libraries. TCRdb re-called the multiplex PCR reads with MiXCR, one entry per CDR3 protein. The data show around 500,000 distinct CDR3 sequences, about 16% seen once. Time point in this sample: newly diagnosed GD, antithyroid drugs for less than 3 months. Making the TCR library involved RNA that had been extracted from PBMCs. Peripheral blood, at about 9 milliliters, went into EDTA tubes. Study-wide findings and caveats: With persistent disease, TRBV28, TRBJ1-2 and TRBJ2-5 were the favored segments. A reduction in accuracy may have resulted from the small sample size.

CDR3 size: 12 residues. In germline, CDR1 is SNHLY, CDR2 FYNNEI. The V and J ends lost 7 bases and 5 bases respectively, with 11 bases between them. This sample also belongs to another study, concerning T cells in Graves' hyperthyroidism and ophthalmopathy. That paper adds: TCR CDR3 regions were first amplified by RT-PCR with HTBI primers.

The chain is built from TRBV2 and TRBJ1-1; tentative D call: TRBD1 (5 bases). The sample in question was peripheral blood mononuclear cells (PBMCs), obtained at new diagnosis, from a patient treated with antithyroid drugs. This clonotype originated in a woman aged 35-65 years with Graves disease. The chain's CDR3 is CASTWGGTEAFF. DNA of the CDR3: TGTGCCAGCACCTGGGGGGGGACTGAAGCTTTCTTT.